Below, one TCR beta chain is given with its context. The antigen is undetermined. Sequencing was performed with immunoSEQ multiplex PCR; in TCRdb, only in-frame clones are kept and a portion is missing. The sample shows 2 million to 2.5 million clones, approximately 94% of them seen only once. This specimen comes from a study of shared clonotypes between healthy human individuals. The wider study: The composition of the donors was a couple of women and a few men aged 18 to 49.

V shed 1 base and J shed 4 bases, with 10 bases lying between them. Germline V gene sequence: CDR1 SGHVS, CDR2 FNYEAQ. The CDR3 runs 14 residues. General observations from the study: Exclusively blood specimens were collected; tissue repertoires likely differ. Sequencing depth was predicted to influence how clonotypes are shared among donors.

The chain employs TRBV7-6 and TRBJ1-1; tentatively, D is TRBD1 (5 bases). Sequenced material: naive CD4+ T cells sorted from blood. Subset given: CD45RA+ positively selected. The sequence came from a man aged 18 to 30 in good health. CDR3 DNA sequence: TGTGCCAGCAGCTTAGTCCCGGGGGGCACTGAAGCTTTCTTT. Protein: CASSLVPGGTEAFF.